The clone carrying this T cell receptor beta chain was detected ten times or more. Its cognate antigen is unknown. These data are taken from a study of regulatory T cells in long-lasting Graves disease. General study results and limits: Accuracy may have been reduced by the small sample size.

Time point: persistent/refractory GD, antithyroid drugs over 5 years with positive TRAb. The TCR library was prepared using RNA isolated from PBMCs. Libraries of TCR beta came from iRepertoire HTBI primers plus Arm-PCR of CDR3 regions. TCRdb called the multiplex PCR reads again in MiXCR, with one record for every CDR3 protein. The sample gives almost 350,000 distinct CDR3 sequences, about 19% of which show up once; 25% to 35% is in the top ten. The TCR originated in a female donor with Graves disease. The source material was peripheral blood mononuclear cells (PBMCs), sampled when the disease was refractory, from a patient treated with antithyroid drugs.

The CDR3 loop reads CASSPEHRASRQPQHF. CDR3 nucleotides: TGTGCCAGCAGTCCTGAACACAGGGCTTCAAGGCAGCCCCAGCATTTT. The V and J genes are TRBV27 and TRBJ1-5; a possible D gene is TRBD1 (6 bases). The CDR3 is 16 amino acids. Trimming cost V 5 bases and J 7 bases, with 21 bases left between them. CDR1 MNHEY and CDR2 SMNVEV come from the germline V gene (reference sequence).